The clone carrying this T cell receptor (beta chain) has just a few counts. The antigen is unknown. There are 15 residues in the CDR3. In germline, CDR1 is SGHNT, CDR2 YYREEE (reference sequence). Trimming removed 0 bases at V and 2 bases at J, with 10 bases between. The study reverse transcribed the entire isolated RNA, so it sequenced expressed TCRB transcripts. Clones were sequenced by immunoSEQ multiplex PCR, and TCRdb holds only the in-frame ones, with some missing. The sample holds approximately 250,000 clones, roughly a quarter seen once. The sample belongs to a study of beta chain features in type 1 diabetes. Study outcomes and limitations: Across all four CD4+ subsets, people with type 1 diabetes showed modestly shorter TCRB CDR3s. When cDNA is sequenced, cells with high TCR expression could be over-represented.

Researchers reported sorting CD4+ naive, central memory, regulatory and stem cell-like memory cells via CD45RO/CCR7/CD25/CD127/CD95/CD27. The sequenced sample consisted of naive CD4+ T cells from blood. The chain combines TRBV5-4 with TRBJ2-3, with D tentatively TRBD2 (5 bases). The receptor's source is a woman in her twenties or thirties with type 1 diabetes. Here the CDR3 reads CASSLGTFTTDTQYF. In DNA form, the CDR3 reads TGTGCCAGCAGCTTGGGGACTTTCACCACAGATACGCAGTATTTT.